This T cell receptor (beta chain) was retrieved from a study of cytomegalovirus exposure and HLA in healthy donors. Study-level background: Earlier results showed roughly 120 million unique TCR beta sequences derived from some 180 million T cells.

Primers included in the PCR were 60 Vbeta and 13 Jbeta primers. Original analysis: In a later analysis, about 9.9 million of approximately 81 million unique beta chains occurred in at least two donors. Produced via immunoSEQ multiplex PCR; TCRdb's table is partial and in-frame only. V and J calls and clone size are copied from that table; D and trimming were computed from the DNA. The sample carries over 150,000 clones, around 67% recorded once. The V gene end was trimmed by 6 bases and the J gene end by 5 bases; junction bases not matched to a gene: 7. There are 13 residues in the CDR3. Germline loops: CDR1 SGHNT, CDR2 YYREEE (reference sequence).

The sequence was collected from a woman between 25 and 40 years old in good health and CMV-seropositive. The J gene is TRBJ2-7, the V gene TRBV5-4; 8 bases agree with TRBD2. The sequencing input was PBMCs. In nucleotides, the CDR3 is TGTGCCAGCATGGGGGGACTAGGTGACGAGCAGTACTTC. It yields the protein CASMGGLGDEQYF.